This T cell receptor (beta chain) was observed in a study of blood T cell repertoires in COVID-19. Study as a whole: Spain, Italy and the United States supplied samples that represented acute and convalescent COVID-19. The cDNA or gDNA used as material had been derived from T cells, B-cell-depleted T cells, or PBMCs.

Germline V gives CDR1 SGHDT, CDR2 YYEEEE. The CDR3 spans 14 residues. V dropped 4 bases and J dropped 4 bases, with 14 bases sitting between them. In the authors' methods: The assay estimated nucleated cells by amplifying reference gene primers. TCRdb's table, derived via immunoSEQ multiplex PCR, lists solely in-frame clones and lacks some. From that table come the V and J calls and clone size; the DNA was used to work out D and trimming. The data contain 100,000 to 150,000 clones, more than 75% of them singletons. The sequence derives from a man over 45 with acute or convalescent COVID-19. The chain couples TRBV5-6 to TRBJ1-1; D unresolved. Source material: peripheral blood. CDR3 nucleotide sequence: TGTGCCAGCAGCCCGCCGACAATCGGCACTGAAGCTTTCTTT. Its protein product is CASSPPTIGTEAFF. Filled out from reference TRBV5-6 and TRBJ1-1, the complete variable domain reads DAGVTQSPTHLIKTRGQQVTLRCSPKSGHDTVSWYQQALGQGPQFIFQYYEEEERQRGNFPDRFSGHQFPNYSSELNVNALLLGDSALYLCASSPPTIGTEAFFGQGTRLTVV.